This T cell receptor beta chain was sequenced in a study of T-cell reconstitution after alpha-beta-depleted transplantation in children. Study-wide points: Where alpha-beta T cells came from about two months after transplant was reportedly several hundred expanded graft clones.

Remarks on this clonotype: What it binds is unknown.

Trimming removed 2 bases from V and 1 base from J; junction bases left unmatched: 10. Germline V gives CDR1 LGHNA, CDR2 YNFKEQ. The CDR3 has 17 residues. TCRbeta library preparation incorporated unique molecular identifiers. TCRdb fed the PCR reads into MiXCR, producing one record per CDR3 protein. Here the sample spans about 110,000 distinct CDR3 sequences, approximately 6.9% being singletons. The gene calls are TRBV4-2 and TRBJ1-1; 7 nucleotides align to TRBD1. The sequences come from PBMCs, mostly from graft donor cells, collected 360 days after TCRalphabeta/CD19-depleted stem cell transplant. The receptor was derived from a male patient aged 2 to 9 who had a stem cell transplant for acute lymphoblastic leukemia, so the T cells may come from the graft donor. In nucleotides, the CDR3 is TGTGCCAGCAGCCAATTCACGAAAGGGGGCGGGAACACTGAAGCTTTCTTT. It encodes CASSQFTKGGGNTEAFF.